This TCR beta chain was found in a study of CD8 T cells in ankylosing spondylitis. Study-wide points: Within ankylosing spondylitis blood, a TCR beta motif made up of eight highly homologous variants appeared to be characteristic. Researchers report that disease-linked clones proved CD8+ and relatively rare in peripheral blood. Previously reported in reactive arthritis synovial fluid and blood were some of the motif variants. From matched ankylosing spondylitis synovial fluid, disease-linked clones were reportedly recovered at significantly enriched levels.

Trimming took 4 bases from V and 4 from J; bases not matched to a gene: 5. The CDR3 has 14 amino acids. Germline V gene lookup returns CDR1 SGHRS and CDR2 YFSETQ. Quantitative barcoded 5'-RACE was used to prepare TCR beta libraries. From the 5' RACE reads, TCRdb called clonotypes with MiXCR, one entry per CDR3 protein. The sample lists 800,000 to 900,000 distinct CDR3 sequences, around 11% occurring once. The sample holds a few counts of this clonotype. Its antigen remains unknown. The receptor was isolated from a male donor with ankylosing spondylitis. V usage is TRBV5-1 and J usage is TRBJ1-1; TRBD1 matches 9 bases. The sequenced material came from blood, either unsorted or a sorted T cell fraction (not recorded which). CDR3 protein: CASSRGQGITEAFF. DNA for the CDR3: TGCGCCAGCAGCCGGGGACAGGGCATCACTGAAGCTTTCTTT.